This is a list of T cell receptor beta chains from one sample in a study of T cells in localized non-small cell lung cancer. Sequencing was performed with immunoSEQ multiplex PCR; in TCRdb, only in-frame clones are kept and a portion is missing. The top ten hold roughly 9.8% of the sample, which has fewer than 100,000 clones, around 80% seen once. This specimen consisted of peripheral blood, obtained before any cancer treatment. These receptors were obtained from an older female donor with stage I lung adenocarcinoma. Both conserved end residues are part of each CDR3. D genes are given only for firm matches. Clone size is not always given. Where it is, it says once, few, many or a class for expanded clones.

j_gene: TRBJ2-7; v_gene: TRBV19; d_gene: NA; abundance: NA; CDR3nt: TGTGCCAGTAGTATGGCTTTTCGCAGCTACGAGCAGTACTTC; CDR3aa: CASSMAFRSYEQYF
j_gene: TRBJ2-7; v_gene: TRBV19; d_gene: NA; abundance: NA; CDR3nt: TGTGCCAGTAGTATAGGAAAGGGTAGGGGCGAGCAGTACTTC; CDR3aa: CASSIGKGRGEQYF
j_gene: TRBJ2-1; v_gene: TRBV9; d_gene: NA; abundance: NA; CDR3nt: TGTGCCAGCAGCGTAGGCCGGGAGCAATCCTACAATGAGCAGTTCTTC; CDR3aa: CASSVGREQSYNEQFF
j_gene: TRBJ1-1; v_gene: TRBV6-5; d_gene: NA; abundance: NA; CDR3nt: TGTGCCAGCAGTTACCTGGCAATGAACACTGAAGCTTTCTTT; CDR3aa: CASSYLAMNTEAFF
j_gene: TRBJ1-1; v_gene: TRBV5-5; d_gene: NA; abundance: NA; CDR3nt: TGTGCCAGCAGCTACCAGACGGTGAACACTGAAGCTTTCTTT; CDR3aa: CASSYQTVNTEAFF
j_gene: TRBJ1-3; v_gene: TRBV6-5; d_gene: NA; abundance: NA; CDR3nt: TGTGCCAGCACCTTCGGAAACACCATATATTTT; CDR3aa: CASTFGNTIYF
j_gene: TRBJ1-2; v_gene: TRBV28; d_gene: NA; abundance: NA; CDR3nt: TGTGCCAGCAGTTTAAGGCAGTATGGCTACACCTTC; CDR3aa: CASSLRQYGYTF
j_gene: TRBJ2-7; v_gene: TRBV11-3; d_gene: NA; abundance: NA; CDR3nt: TGTGCCAGCAGCCCTAATTTAAGCTACGAGCAGTACTTC; CDR3aa: CASSPNLSYEQYF
j_gene: TRBJ2-1; v_gene: TRBV4-3; d_gene: NA; abundance: NA; CDR3nt: TGCGCCAGCAGCCAAGTCCCGACGGAGATCTGGAATGAGCAGTTCTTC; CDR3aa: CASSQVPTEIWNEQFF
j_gene: TRBJ1-1; v_gene: TRBV7-3; d_gene: NA; abundance: few; CDR3nt: TGTGCCAGCAGCTTAACCTTTGGGGGGATCACTGAAGCTTTCTTT; CDR3aa: CASSLTFGGITEAFF
j_gene: TRBJ2-3; v_gene: TRBV7-2; d_gene: NA; abundance: NA; CDR3nt: TGTGCCAGCAGCTTTTCGGGGGCCTCAAGGGCAGATACGCAGTATTTT; CDR3aa: CASSFSGASRADTQYF
j_gene: TRBJ2-7; v_gene: TRBV14; d_gene: NA; abundance: NA; CDR3nt: TGTGCCAGCAGCGGCTCTTCGGAGGCCCGCCTATCCTACGAGCAGTACTTC; CDR3aa: CASSGSSEARLSYEQYF
j_gene: TRBJ2-3; v_gene: TRBV6-1; d_gene: NA; abundance: NA; CDR3nt: TGTGCCAGCAGTGAGGACAGAATTAGGGATACGCAGTATTTT; CDR3aa: CASSEDRIRDTQYF
j_gene: TRBJ2-5; v_gene: TRBV11-3; d_gene: NA; abundance: NA; CDR3nt: TGTGCCAGCAGCTTAGCGTCGGGCGGAAACTTGGAGACCCAGTACTTC; CDR3aa: CASSLASGGNLETQYF
j_gene: TRBJ2-5; v_gene: TRBV7-2; d_gene: NA; abundance: NA; CDR3nt: TGTGCCAGCAGCCCTACCGGATTGTACCAAGAGACCCAGTACTTC; CDR3aa: CASSPTGLYQETQYF